This T cell receptor (beta chain) originates from a study of T cell responses to AZD1222 COVID-19 vaccine. Study-level points and caveats: In the spike-specific TCR repertoire, nearly half reportedly target unmutated variant regions.

This CDR3 comprises 15 residues. CDR1 MNHEY and CDR2 SVGAGI come from the germline V gene. Trimming took 4 bases from V and 2 from J, leaving 12 bases between them. About this clone: Antigen unknown.

Clones were read by immunoSEQ multiplex PCR, and TCRdb kept only the in-frame ones, dropping some. The profile shows roughly 180,000 clones, about nine tenths of them singletons. The clonotype originates from an adult who received the AZD1222 COVID-19 vaccine. V usage is TRBV6-5 and J usage is TRBJ1-5, with no clear D. This specimen was peripheral blood, taken 28 days after the second AZD1222 dose. The CDR3 region is CASSSTGGGNQPQHF. The CDR3 coding sequence is TGTGCCAGCAGTTCGACGGGCGGGGGCAATCAGCCCCAGCATTTT.